One and the same sample provided the 7 T cell receptor beta chains below, sequenced in a study of control samples from healthy donors and cancer patients (dated by TCRdb to 2018 to 2020). Library prep was done by the immunoSEQ multiplex PCR assay. The source is immuneACCESS, and TCRdb retained only in-frame sequences with V and J called. Part of the clones is not carried over; for the studies checked, unresolved V genes explain less than half of this, and the remainder is unexplained. This sample lists about 89,000 clones; approximately 86% were detected once. Of the sample, more than 20% falls within the top ten clones. Material for sequencing was blood. The receptors stem from a young man in good health.

The genes are TRBV4-1 and TRBJ2-5, with 7 bases matching TRBD1. Unmatched junction bases numbered 8, after V lost 0 bases and J lost 1 base. This CDR3 contains 17 residues. The germline V gene encodes CDR1 MGHRA and CDR2 YSYEKL. The CDR3 coding sequence is TGCGCCAGCAGCCAAGAAAGGCCTAGGGACAGCCAAGAGACCCAGTACTTC. It encodes CASSQERPRDSQETQYF.

The chain joins TRBV18 to TRBJ1-3, with TRBD1 matching over 7 bases. The V gene's germline CDR1 is KGHSH and CDR2 LQKENI. This CDR3 spans 15 amino acids. J was trimmed by 2 bases and V by 6 bases; bases with no gene match: 7. DNA of the CDR3: TGTGCCAGCTCTCTGACAGGGACCCCTGGAAACACCATATATTTT. It is translated as CASSLTGTPGNTIYF.

The V gene is TRBV7-6, the J gene TRBJ1-2; a weak D match, TRBD1 (5 bases). In germline, CDR1 is SGHVS, CDR2 FNYEAQ. CDR3 length: 15 residues. Trimming took 1 base from V and 1 from J, leaving 10 bases between them. For the CDR3, the DNA is TGTGCCAGCAGCTTAGAGGGGACGGATAACTATGGCTACACCTTC. Encoded protein: CASSLEGTDNYGYTF.

The CDR3 nucleotides are TGTGCCATCAGTGAGCAACAGGGGTCTAACTATGGCTACACCTTC. Amino acid sequence: CAISEQQGSNYGYTF. The chain employs TRBV10-3 and TRBJ1-2, with 7 bases aligning to TRBD1. This CDR3 spans 15 amino acids. The ends lost 2 bases at V and 0 bases at J; junction bases unmatched: 3. Germline assignment: CDR1 ENHRY and CDR2 SYGVKD.

The V and J genes are TRBV21-1 and TRBJ2-7; the D segment call TRBD2 is taken from the table without a DNA check. TRBV21-1 is reported as a pseudogene. The length of the CDR3 is 18 residues. CDR3 amino acids: CASNLRDRCLAGSYEQYV. The CDR3, as DNA: TGTGCCAGCAACCTCCGGGACAGGTGTCTAGCGGGGTCCTACGAGCAGTACGTC.

The chain recombines TRBV5-6 with TRBJ1-6, with a weak D call TRBD1 (5 bases). The length of the CDR3 is 14 residues. CDR1 is SGHDT and CDR2 is YYEEEE in the germline V gene. V was trimmed by 4 bases and J by 6 bases, leaving 11 bases between them. As DNA, the CDR3 is TGTGCCAGCAGCCCACAGGCTATTAATTCACCCCTCCACTTT. It encodes CASSPQAINSPLHF.

J is TRBJ2-1 and V is TRBV3-1 (or the pseudogene TRBV3-2); 9 nucleotides match TRBD2. The germline V gene encodes CDR1 LGHDT and CDR2 YNNKEL (reference sequence). V lost 1 base, J lost 3 bases, and 7 bases stayed unmatched. This CDR3 is built from 17 residues. CDR3 coding DNA: TGTGCCAGCAGCCAAGCCGGGCTAGCGGGGATCTACAATGAGCAGTTCTTC. Amino acid sequence: CASSQAGLAGIYNEQFF.